These 8 T cell receptor beta chains originate from one sample sequenced in a study of cytomegalovirus exposure and HLA in healthy donors (dated by TCRdb to about 2017). The library was obtained by the immunoSEQ multiplex PCR assay. TCRdb carries this immuneACCESS record with in-frame sequences only. Its versions omit some clonotypes, under half of them owing to an unresolved V gene in the studies checked, with the rest unexplained. This sample holds about 56,000 clones; 90% to 96% were observed only once. Roughly 1.2% of the sample lies in the top ten. Sample: PBMCs. The receptor set was obtained from a woman aged 18-29 years in good health and CMV-seronegative.

This clone was seen only once. The genes are TRBV5-4 and TRBJ2-2, with 11 bases fitting TRBD2. The CDR3 length is 17 residues. Germline V CDR1 and CDR2: SGHNT, YYREEE (reference sequence). V trimming: 3 bases; J trimming: 7 bases; junction bases outside the gene matches: 11. CDR3 nucleotides: TGTGCCAGCAGCTCCCAAAATAGCGGGAGGGCCGTCGGGGAGCTGTTTTTT. Translated: CASSSQNSGRAVGELFF.

V and J are TRBV4-2 and TRBJ2-2, with a weak D call TRBD2 (6 bases). The CDR3 runs to 17 residues. V gave up 1 base and J gave up 5 bases, with 17 bases separating them. Germline CDR1 is LGHNA and CDR2 is YNFKEQ. The CDR3 sequence: CASSQGGGGSGTGELFF. Written as DNA, the CDR3 is TGTGCCAGCAGCCAAGGCGGTGGGGGGTCGGGGACCGGGGAGCTGTTTTTT.

The chain has TRBV7-2 and TRBJ2-7; TRBD1 agrees at 8 bases. The V segment lost 1 base and the J segment 10 bases; nucleotides outside the gene matches: 12. CDR1 SGHTA and CDR2 FQGNSA come from the germline V gene. CDR3 length equals 15 residues. As DNA, the CDR3 is TGTGCCAGCAGCTTAGATTGGACAGGGCCTAAGTCACAGTACTTC. This sequence encodes CASSLDWTGPKSQYF.

The rearrangement uses TRBV19 and TRBJ2-5; D not certain. CDR1 is LNHDA and CDR2 is SQIVND in the germline V gene (reference sequence). The CDR3 is 14 residues long. The V end lost 2 bases, the J end lost 2 bases, and 9 bases lay between the germline ends. The CDR3 DNA reads TGTGCCAGTAGTATATTGTCAGATCAAGAGACCCAGTACTTC. Translation: CASSILSDQETQYF.

V gene TRBV7-2 combines with J gene TRBJ2-7, with D possibly being TRBD2 (6 bases). The CDR3 contains 14 residues. Per the germline V gene, CDR1 is SGHTA and CDR2 is FQGNSA. Trimming pared 1 base from V and 9 bases from J, leaving 16 bases between. The CDR3 reads CASSLGGSGLGQYF. As DNA, the CDR3 is TGTGCCAGCAGCTTAGGTGGTAGCGGCCTCGGGCAGTACTTC.

This clone appeared once. This sequence joins TRBV14 and TRBJ2-3, with TRBD2 matching over 10 bases. The CDR3 contains 19 residues. V gave up 5 bases and J gave up 2 bases; unmatched junction bases: 16. The germline gives CDR1 SGHDN, CDR2 FVKESK. This CDR3 reads CASSGKQGGLARFTDTQYF. The CDR3 DNA is TGTGCCAGCAGCGGAAAACAGGGGGGACTAGCGAGATTCACAGATACGCAGTATTTT.

A single count supports this clone. The chain recombines TRBV18 with TRBJ1-2; no clear D gene. The CDR3 totals 15 residues. V lost 6 bases and J lost 1, with 15 bases in between. Germline V gene sequence: CDR1 KGHSH, CDR2 LQKENI. This CDR3 is CASSRFNTVNYGYTF. The CDR3 DNA sequence: TGTGCCAGCTCTCGTTTCAATACGGTTAACTATGGCTACACCTTC.

The chain is built from TRBV10-3 and TRBJ1-2; 9 nucleotides align to TRBD1. V lost 6 bases and J lost 8; bases outside the gene matches: 10. The CDR3 extends over 14 amino acids. The germline V gene has CDR1 ENHRY and CDR2 SYGVKD. The CDR3 region is CAISATGTGYGYTF. DNA of the CDR3: TGTGCCATCAGCGCTACCGGGACAGGGTACGGCTACACCTTC.